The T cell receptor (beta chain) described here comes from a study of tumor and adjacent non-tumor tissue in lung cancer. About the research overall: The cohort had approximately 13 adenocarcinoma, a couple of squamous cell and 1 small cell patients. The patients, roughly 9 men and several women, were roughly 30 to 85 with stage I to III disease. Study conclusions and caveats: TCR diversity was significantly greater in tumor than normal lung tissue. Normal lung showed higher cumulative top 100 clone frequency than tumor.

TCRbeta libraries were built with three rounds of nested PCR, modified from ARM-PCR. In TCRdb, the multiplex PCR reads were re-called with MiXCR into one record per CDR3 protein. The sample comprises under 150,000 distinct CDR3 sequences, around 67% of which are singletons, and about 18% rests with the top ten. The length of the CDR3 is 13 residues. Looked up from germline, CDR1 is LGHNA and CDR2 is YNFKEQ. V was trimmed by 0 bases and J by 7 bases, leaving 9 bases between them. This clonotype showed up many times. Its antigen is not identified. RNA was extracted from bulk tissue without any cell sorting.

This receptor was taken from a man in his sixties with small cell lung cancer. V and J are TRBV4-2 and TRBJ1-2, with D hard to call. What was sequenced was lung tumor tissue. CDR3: CASSQEWASGYTF. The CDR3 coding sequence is TGTGCCAGCAGCCAAGAATGGGCAAGTGGCTACACCTTC.